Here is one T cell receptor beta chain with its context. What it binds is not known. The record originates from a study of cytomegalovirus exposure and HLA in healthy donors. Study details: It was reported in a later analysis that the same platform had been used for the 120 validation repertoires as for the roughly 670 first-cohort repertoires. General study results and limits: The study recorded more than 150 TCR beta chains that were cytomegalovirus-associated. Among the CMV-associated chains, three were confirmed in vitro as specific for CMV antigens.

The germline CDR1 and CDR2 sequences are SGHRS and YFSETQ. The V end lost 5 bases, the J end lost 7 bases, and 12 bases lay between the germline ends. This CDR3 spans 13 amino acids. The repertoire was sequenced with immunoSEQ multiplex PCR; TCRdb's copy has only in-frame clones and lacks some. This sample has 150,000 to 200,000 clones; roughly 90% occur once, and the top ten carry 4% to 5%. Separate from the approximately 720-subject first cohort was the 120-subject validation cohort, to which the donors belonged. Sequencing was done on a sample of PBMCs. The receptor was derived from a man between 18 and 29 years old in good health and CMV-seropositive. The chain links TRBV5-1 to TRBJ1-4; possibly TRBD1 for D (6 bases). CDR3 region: CASRSGGGEKLFF. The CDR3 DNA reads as TGCGCCAGCAGATCGGGAGGGGGTGAAAAACTGTTTTTT. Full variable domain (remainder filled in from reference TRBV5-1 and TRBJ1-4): KAGVTQTPRYLIKTRGQQVTLSCSPISGHRSVSWYQQTPGQGLQFLFEYFSETQRNKGNFPGRFSGRQFSNSRSEMNVSTLELGDSALYLCASRSGGGEKLFFGSGTQLSVL.